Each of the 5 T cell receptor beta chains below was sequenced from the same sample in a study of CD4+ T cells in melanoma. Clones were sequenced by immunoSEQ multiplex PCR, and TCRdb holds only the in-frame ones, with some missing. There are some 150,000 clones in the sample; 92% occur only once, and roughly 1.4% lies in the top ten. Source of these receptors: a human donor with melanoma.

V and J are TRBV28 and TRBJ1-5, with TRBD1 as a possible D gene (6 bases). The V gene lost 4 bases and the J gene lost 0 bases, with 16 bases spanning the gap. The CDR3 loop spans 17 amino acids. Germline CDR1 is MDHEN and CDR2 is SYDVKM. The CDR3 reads CASSSDLGTLSNQPQHF. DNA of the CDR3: TGTGCCAGCAGTTCCGACCTTGGGACACTTAGCAATCAGCCCCAGCATTTT.

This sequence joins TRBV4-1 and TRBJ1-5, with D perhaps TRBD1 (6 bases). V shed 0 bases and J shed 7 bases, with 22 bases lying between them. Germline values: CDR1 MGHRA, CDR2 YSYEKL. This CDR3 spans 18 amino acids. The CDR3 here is CASSQERGDEGVLQPQHF. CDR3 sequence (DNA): TGCGCCAGCAGCCAAGAGAGGGGCGACGAGGGGGTGTTGCAGCCCCAGCATTTT.

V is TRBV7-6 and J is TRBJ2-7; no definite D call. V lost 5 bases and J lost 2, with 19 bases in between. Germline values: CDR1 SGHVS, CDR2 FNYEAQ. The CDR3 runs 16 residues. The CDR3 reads CASSPQVQSQTYEQYF. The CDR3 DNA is TGTGCCAGCAGCCCTCAAGTCCAGTCACAGACCTACGAGCAGTACTTC.

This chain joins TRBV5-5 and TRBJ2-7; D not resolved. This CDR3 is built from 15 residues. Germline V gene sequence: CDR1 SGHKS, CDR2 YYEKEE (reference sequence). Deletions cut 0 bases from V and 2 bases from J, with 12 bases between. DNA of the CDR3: TGTGCCAGCAGCTTGGTACTTACCTTGGCCTACGAGCAGTACTTC. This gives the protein CASSLVLTLAYEQYF.

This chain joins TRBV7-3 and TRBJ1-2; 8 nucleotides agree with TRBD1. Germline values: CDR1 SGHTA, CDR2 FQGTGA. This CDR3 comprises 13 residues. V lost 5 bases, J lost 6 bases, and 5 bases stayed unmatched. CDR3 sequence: CASSPRQGHGYTF. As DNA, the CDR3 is TGTGCCAGCAGCCCCCGACAGGGGCATGGCTACACCTTC.